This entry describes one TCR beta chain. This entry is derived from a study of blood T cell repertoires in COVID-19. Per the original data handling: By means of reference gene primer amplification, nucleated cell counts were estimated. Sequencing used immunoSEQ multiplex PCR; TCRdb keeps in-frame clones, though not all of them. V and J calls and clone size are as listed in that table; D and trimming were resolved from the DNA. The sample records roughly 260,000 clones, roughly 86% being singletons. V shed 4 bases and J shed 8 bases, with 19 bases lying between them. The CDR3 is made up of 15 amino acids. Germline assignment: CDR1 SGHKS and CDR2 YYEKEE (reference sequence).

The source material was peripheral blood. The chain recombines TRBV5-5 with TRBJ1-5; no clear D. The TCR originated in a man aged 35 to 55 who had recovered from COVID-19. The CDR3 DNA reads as TGTGCCAGCAGCCTCTTCCTCGACCCCGGGAAGCCCCAGCATTTT. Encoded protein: CASSLFLDPGKPQHF.